The rows below give T cell receptor beta chains drawn from one sample of a study of metastatic and nonmetastatic thyroid tumors. TCRdb re-called clones via MiXCR from the PCR reads. The top ten hold about 13% of the sample, which has around 18,000 clones, under 30% seen once. The specimen sequenced was tumor tissue. The receptors here all came from a female donor with papillary thyroid cancer or a benign thyroid nodule (not recorded which). Some clones in this sample may be carry-over from other donors' samples. Each CDR3 is given with its conserved first and last residue. Fields, in order: D gene, clone size, V gene, J gene, CDR3 DNA, CDR3 protein. D genes are given only for firm matches. Size tells how often a clone was seen (once, few, many) or the class of an expanded clone, and some rows leave it out.

>NA|NA|TRBV30|TRBJ2-5
TGTGCCTGGAGTGTTGCGGGGGAGACCCAGTACTTC
CAWSVAGETQYF
>TRBD1|few|TRBV6-1|TRBJ2-7
TGTGCCAGCACCAGGAACAGGGGTGACGACGAGCAGTACTTC
CASTRNRGDDEQYF
>NA|few|TRBV6-1|TRBJ1-1
TGTGCCAGCAGTCCGCTAGATGGGGGCGCTCAGACTGAAGCTTTCTTT
CASSPLDGGAQTEAFF
>TRBD1|few|TRBV10-1|TRBJ2-7
TGCGCCAGCAGTGAGTCGAGAGCGGGACAGGGGTCCTACGAGCAGTACTTC
CASSESRAGQGSYEQYF
>NA|NA|TRBV11-3|TRBJ2-3
TGTGCCAGCAGCTTAGATGGGGGGAGCACAGATACGCAGTATTTT
CASSLDGGSTDTQYF
>NA|NA|TRBV7-2|TRBJ2-7
TGTGCCAGCAGCTTAGGGGGATCTCTCGAGCAGTACTTC
CASSLGGSLEQYF
>TRBD2|NA|TRBV14|TRBJ2-1
TGTGCCAGCAGCCGAACTAGCGGGAGGGCGAATGAGCAGTTCTTC
CASSRTSGRANEQFF
>NA|NA|TRBV20-1|TRBJ1-2
TGCAGTGCTAGGGTACTGCGCACAGGGAACTATGGCTACACCTTC
CSARVLRTGNYGYTF
>NA|NA|TRBV4-1|TRBJ1-6
TGCGCCAGCAGCCAAACAACAGGAACCGGAGGTTCACCCCTCCACTTT
CASSQTTGTGGSPLHF
>NA|medium-sized|TRBV5-1|TRBJ2-7
TGCGCCAGCAGCTTGGGGATGGTTGCGGGACTCTCGGAGCAGTACTTC
CASSLGMVAGLSEQYF
>TRBD2|medium-sized|TRBV6-6|TRBJ2-1
TGTGCCAGCAGTTACTATCCTGGTTCTAGCGGGAGTTCCCACAATGAGCAGTTCTTC
CASSYYPGSSGSSHNEQFF
>TRBD2|medium-sized|TRBV27|TRBJ2-3
TGTGCCAGCAGTTCCGCGGGGGCTAGCGGGACTGGTACTACGCAGTATTTT
CASSSAGASGTGTTQYF
>TRBD2|few|TRBV27|TRBJ2-7
TGTGCCAGCAGGCACTCTGTTGCGGGAGCCGGGGTCGAGCAGTACTTC
CASRHSVAGAGVEQYF
>NA|many|TRBV9|TRBJ1-1
TGTGCCAGCAGCGTAGCGGAGGGCTACACTGAAGCTTTCTTT
CASSVAEGYTEAFF
>NA|few|TRBV29-1|TRBJ2-6
TGCAGCGTTGTAGCGTCTGGGGCCAACGTCCTGACTTTC
CSVVASGANVLTF
>NA|few|TRBV30|TRBJ2-7
TGTGCCTGGAGTGTGGGGGCCTACGAGCAGTACTTC
CAWSVGAYEQYF
>TRBD1|many|TRBV3-1|TRBJ1-2
TGTGCCAGCAGCCCGGACAGGAACTATGGCTACACCTTC
CASSPDRNYGYTF
>NA|medium-sized|TRBV7-9|TRBJ1-2
TGTGCCAGCAGCTTAGGGGGACACTATGGCTACACCTTC
CASSLGGHYGYTF
>TRBD1|medium-sized|TRBV10-3|TRBJ1-6
TGTGCCATCAGTTTCCAGGGACAGTCGGGGTATAATTCACCCCTCCACTTT
CAISFQGQSGYNSPLHF
>TRBD1|NA|TRBV20-1|TRBJ2-2
TGCAGTGCTGGTCGACAGGGGGCCGGGGAGCTGTTTTTT
CSAGRQGAGELFF
>NA|NA|TRBV5-1|TRBJ1-4
TGCGCCAGCAGCTTGGGGGTAGGGGAAGGCGAAAAACTGTTTTTT
CASSLGVGEGEKLFF
>NA|NA|TRBV6-1|TRBJ2-5
TGTGCCAGTAGACGGGTCCAAGAGACCCAGTACTTC
CASRRVQETQYF
>NA|NA|TRBV5-1|TRBJ2-1
TGCGCCAGCTCATGGGCCAATGAGCAGTTCTTC
CASSWANEQFF
>TRBD1|NA|TRBV12-3/TRBV12-4|TRBJ1-1
TGTGCCAGCAGTTCTCGGACAGGCTGGTCCACTGAAGCTTTCTTT
CASSSRTGWSTEAFF
>TRBD1|NA|TRBV4-3|TRBJ2-7
TGCGCCAGCAGCCAGACGTGGAGACAGGGCTCCTACGAGCAGTACTTC
CASSQTWRQGSYEQYF
>TRBD1|NA|TRBV28|TRBJ2-1
TGTGCCAGCAGTTTTCCCTCAGGACAGGGTTTAGAGCAGTTCTTC
CASSFPSGQGLEQFF
>NA|many|TRBV19|TRBJ1-5
TGTGCCAGTACCACCCTCCCCCAGTCCAGTGGCAATCAGCCCCAGCATTTT
CASTTLPQSSGNQPQHF
>NA|many|TRBV30|TRBJ2-3
TGTGCCTGGAGTAATAGGTTTTGGTGGTATTTT
CAWSNRFWWYF
>NA|many|TRBV7-2|TRBJ1-5
TGTGCCAGCAGCCCCTACCGGGGGGCGCCCCAGCATTTT
CASSPYRGAPQHF
>NA|medium-sized|TRBV19|TRBJ2-7
TGTGCCAGTAGTATCAAAGACAGGAGTGGTGAGCAGTACTTC
CASSIKDRSGEQYF
>NA|few|TRBV2|TRBJ2-2
TGTGCCACCGCAGGCACCGGGGAGCTGTTTTTT
CATAGTGELFF
>NA|NA|TRBV20-1|TRBJ2-5
TGCAGTGCTGGAGATCCTTTTTTGGGGCAACCAGAGACCCAGTACTTC
CSAGDPFLGQPETQYF
>NA|few|TRBV29-1|TRBJ2-1
TGCAGCTCCCGAGGAGGCCATCGAGATGAGCAGTTCTTC
CSSRGGHRDEQFF
>NA|many|TRBV5-1|TRBJ2-3
TGCGCCAGCAGCTTGTGGGAGAGTAATACGCAGTATTTT
CASSLWESNTQYF
>TRBD1|NA|TRBV4-2|TRBJ2-7
TGTGCCAGCAGCCTACGACAGGGACCGTACGAGCAGTACTTC
CASSLRQGPYEQYF
>TRBD2|NA|TRBV11-3|TRBJ2-2
TGTGCCAGCAGCTTCGCGGGAGAACGGTTCGGGGAGCTGTTTTTT
CASSFAGERFGELFF
>NA|NA|TRBV20-1|TRBJ1-5
TGCAGTGCTAGAGATCGAGGGAGGCAACGGGATCATCAGCCCCAGCATTTT
CSARDRGRQRDHQPQHF
>NA|NA|TRBV11-3|TRBJ1-2
TGTGCCAGCAGCCTCGAGGGGGGACGAGATGGCTACACCTTC
CASSLEGGRDGYTF
>NA|NA|TRBV4-2|TRBJ2-7
TGTGCCAGCAGCTTCTCGATAGCGGACGAGCAGTACTTC
CASSFSIADEQYF
>TRBD1|few|TRBV5-1|TRBJ1-1
TGCGCCAGCAGCTTGGTTGGGACAGGGGCGGGCAACACTGAAGCTTTCTTT
CASSLVGTGAGNTEAFF
>NA|many|TRBV7-3|TRBJ2-1
TGTGCCAGCAGCTTAGGGCCAAGCTCCTACAATGAGCAGTTCTTC
CASSLGPSSYNEQFF
>TRBD1|few|TRBV12-3/TRBV12-4|TRBJ2-6
TGTGCCAGCAGCCGACAGGGGGGCGGCTCTGGGGCCAACGTCCTGACTTTC
CASSRQGGGSGANVLTF
>NA|many|TRBV7-9|TRBJ2-7
TGTGCCAGCAGCGAACACAGGGCTTCCTCCTACGAGCAGTACTTC
CASSEHRASSYEQYF
>TRBD1|few|TRBV4-1|TRBJ1-5
TGCGCCAGCAGCCAAGCAGACAGGGGGTATCAGCCCCAGCATTTT
CASSQADRGYQPQHF
>NA|NA|TRBV28|TRBJ2-3
TGTGCCAGCAGTTTGGAATTACTTGGAGACTCTAGCACAGATACGCAGTATTTT
CASSLELLGDSSTDTQYF
>NA|NA|TRBV27|TRBJ1-1
TGTGCCAGCAGTTTTCTCGGGGGGGGAGCTTTCTTT
CASSFLGGGAFF
>TRBD1|few|TRBV12-3/TRBV12-4|TRBJ2-3
TGTGCCAGCAGCTCGACAGGGGGAGGCACAGATACGCAGTATTTT
CASSSTGGGTDTQYF
>NA|NA|TRBV20-1|TRBJ2-7
TGCAGTGCTAGCCCCCCAACAGGTGTTGAGCAGTACTTC
CSASPPTGVEQYF
>TRBD2|NA|TRBV6-4|TRBJ2-7
TGTGCCAGCAGCGACGAGCGGGAGGGCCGGCGGCTAGAACCCTCCTACGAGCAGTACTTC
CASSDEREGRRLEPSYEQYF
>TRBD2|NA|TRBV28|TRBJ2-1
TGTGCCAGCAGTTTGGGGGCTAGCGGGAAAAATGAGCAGTTCTTC
CASSLGASGKNEQFF
>TRBD2|few|TRBV19|TRBJ2-1
TGTGCCAGTAGTATGGGCGGGGGGGTATCTAATGAGCAGTTCTTC
CASSMGGGVSNEQFF
>NA|NA|TRBV6-2/TRBV6-3|TRBJ2-2
TGTGCCAGCTCGAAGAGTGGGACGAACACCGGGGAGCTGTTTTTT
CASSKSGTNTGELFF